The rows below give T cell receptor beta chains drawn from one sample of a study of blood T cell repertoires in COVID-19. TCRdb's table, derived via immunoSEQ multiplex PCR, lists solely in-frame clones and lacks some. In the table there are some 86,000 clones, approximately 87% of which are singletons. The specimen was peripheral blood. The receptors here all came from a woman aged 65 to 85 with acute or convalescent COVID-19. Both conserved end residues are part of each CDR3. A D gene is named only where the DNA matches it firmly. Rows may omit the clone size; those that give it use once, few, many or a size class.

J gene | D gene | clone size | V gene | CDR3 DNA | CDR3 protein
TRBJ2-1 | . | once | TRBV5-1 | TGCGCCAGCAGCTTCCTTGACAGCTTAAATGAGCAGTTCTTC | CASSFLDSLNEQFF
TRBJ2-1 | . | . | TRBV9 | TGTGCCAGCAGCGTTAGGGGGGGGAACAATGAGCAGTTCTTC | CASSVRGGNNEQFF
TRBJ1-2 | . | medium-sized | TRBV7-2 | TGTGCCAGCAGCCAAAGGAGCTATGGCTACACCTTC | CASSQRSYGYTF
TRBJ2-3 | TRBD2 | . | TRBV2 | TGTGCCAGCACACCTAGCGGGGGGGGAGATACGCAGTATTTT | CASTPSGGGDTQYF
TRBJ2-5 | TRBD2 | . | TRBV6-2/TRBV6-3 | TGTGCCAGCAGTTACGACAGACTAGCGGGAGTGGGGTGGCAAGAGACCCAGTACTTC | CASSYDRLAGVGWQETQYF
TRBJ2-2 | TRBD1 | . | TRBV24-1 | TGTGCCACCAGTGATGTACAGGGGTGGACCGGGGAGCTGTTTTTT | CATSDVQGWTGELFF
TRBJ1-3 | TRBD1 | . | TRBV10-3 | TGTGCCACCAGGGACAGGGCTGCCATTCGATACTCTGGAAACACCATATATTTT | CATRDRAAIRYSGNTIYF
TRBJ1-5 | TRBD1 | . | TRBV28 | TGTGCCAGCAGTACAGGGGGCGATGGCAATCAGCCCCAGCATTTT | CASSTGGDGNQPQHF
TRBJ2-5 | . | . | TRBV6-2/TRBV6-3 | TGTGCCAGCAGTTTTCCGGGACAAGAGACCCAGTACTTC | CASSFPGQETQYF
TRBJ1-4 | . | . | TRBV6-5 | TGTGCCAGCAGTCTACTAGGAAATGAAAAACTGTTTTTT | CASSLLGNEKLFF
TRBJ1-1 | . | few | TRBV20-1 | TGCAGTGCTCCCATTCACACTGAAGCTTTCTTT | CSAPIHTEAFF
TRBJ1-4 | . | once | TRBV6-5 | TGTGCCAGCAGTTACGACAGGTCTTTAAGCGAAAAACTGTTTTTT | CASSYDRSLSEKLFF